This passage covers 32 T cell receptor beta chains from one sample sequenced in a study of blood T cell repertoires in COVID-19. TCRdb's table, derived via immunoSEQ multiplex PCR, lists solely in-frame clones and lacks some. Of about 300,000 clones listed, 80% to 90% are singletons. Specimen: peripheral blood. The receptor source for this set is a woman in her forties or fifties who had recovered from COVID-19.

The chain uses TRBV27 and TRBJ2-3; the D gene is possibly TRBD1 (6 bases). The CDR3 has 19 residues. Germline CDR1 and CDR2: MNHEY and SMNVEV (reference sequence). V lost 6 bases and J lost 0, with 25 bases in between. The CDR3 bases are TGTGCCAGCAGCGACATCACCGGACAGAATAGAGCTAGCACAGATACGCAGTATTTT. Its protein product is CASSDITGQNRASTDTQYF.

The chain combines TRBV7-2 with TRBJ1-2, with D tentatively TRBD1 (6 bases). CDR1 and CDR2 from the germline V gene are SGHTA and FQGNSA. V was trimmed by 5 bases and J by 5 bases, leaving 12 bases between them. The CDR3 length is 13 residues. The CDR3 spells CASSPNRDYGYTF. In DNA form, the CDR3 reads TGTGCCAGCAGCCCAAACAGGGATTATGGCTACACCTTC.

The chain employs TRBV20-1 and TRBJ1-1, with D unclear. This CDR3 has 11 amino acids. Deletions cut 3 bases from V and 6 bases from J, with 8 bases between. Looked up from germline, CDR1 is DFQATT and CDR2 is SNEGSKA (reference sequence). CDR3 sequence reads: CSASMAAEAFF. The DNA of the CDR3 is TGCAGTGCTAGTATGGCAGCTGAAGCTTTCTTT.

This clone occurred a few times. The CDR3 protein is CATSGGGGGSYNEQFF. CDR3 bases: TGTGCCACCAGCGGCGGGGGGGGCGGCTCCTACAATGAGCAGTTCTTC. The chain combines TRBV15 with TRBJ2-1; 9 nucleotides line up with TRBD2. The CDR3 has 16 amino acids. V lost 5 bases and J lost 0; bases outside the gene matches: 5. CDR1 LNHNV and CDR2 YYDKDF come from the germline V gene (reference sequence).

The V call is TRBV5-1, the J call TRBJ1-2, with 8 bases matching TRBD1. Germline loops: CDR1 SGHRS, CDR2 YFSETQ. The CDR3 sequence is 13 residues long. After removal of 7 bases from V and 5 bases from J, the junction contained 7 bases not matched to a gene. As DNA, the CDR3 is TGCGCCAGCTCTACAGGGGGGGAGTATGGCTACACCTTC. Its protein product is CASSTGGEYGYTF.

V is TRBV5-8 and J is TRBJ2-1, with 7 nucleotides matching TRBD1. V lost 2 bases to trimming and J lost 1 base; unmatched junction nucleotides: 3. In germline, CDR1 is SGHTS, CDR2 YDEGEE. The CDR3 loop spans 15 amino acids. In DNA form, the CDR3 reads TGTGCCAGCAGCTTTCGACAGGGTTCCTACAATGAGCAGTTCTTC. This translates into CASSFRQGSYNEQFF.

In its sample, this clone was seen once. The germline gene is not matched at one end of the junction; a read error may be the cause. The rearrangement uses TRBV7-9 and TRBJ1-5; a possible D gene is TRBD1 (6 bases). Germline CDR1 SEHNR, CDR2 FQNEAQ (reference sequence). The CDR3 runs to 14 residues. This CDR3 is CASSLAGEGQPQHF. CDR3 coding DNA: TGTGCCAGCAGCCTAGCAGGGGAGGGTCAGCCCCAGCATTTT.

The chain recombines TRBV11-3 with TRBJ2-1, with TRBD2 matching over 7 bases. CDR3 length: 17 amino acids. Looked up from germline, CDR1 is SGHNT and CDR2 is YENEEA. Unmatched junction bases numbered 10, after V lost 5 bases and J lost 0 bases. CDR3 region: CASSRNLGGSSYNEQFF. In DNA, the CDR3 is TGTGCCAGCAGCAGGAACTTGGGCGGGAGCTCCTACAATGAGCAGTTCTTC.

V usage is TRBV21-1 and J usage is TRBJ1-1; TRBD1 is the table's D call, not checked against the DNA. TRBV21-1 is a pseudogene segment. The CDR3 is 14 residues long. The CDR3: CASSNVRGNTEAFF. CDR3 bases: TGTGCCAGCAGCAACGTAAGGGGTAACACTGAAGCTTTCTTT.

In this sample, this clone turned up once. The chain links TRBV6-5 to TRBJ1-1, with a weak D call TRBD1 (6 bases). The CDR3 has 14 residues. The V gene's germline CDR1 is MNHEY and CDR2 SVGAGI. The V end lost 2 bases, the J end lost 5 bases, and 12 bases lay between the germline ends. The CDR3 DNA is TGTGCCAGCAGTTACAAGGGGGTTGGGACTGAAGCTTTCTTT. Translated, it gives CASSYKGVGTEAFF.

This clone has a single count. The chain couples TRBV29-1 to TRBJ1-1; D gene uncertain. From germline, CDR1 is SQVTM and CDR2 ANQGSEA. V lost 0 bases and J 0 bases, leaving 26 bases between the germline ends. The CDR3 is 20 residues long. The CDR3 DNA is TGCAGCGTTGAAGACATCAAGGTTAAGCGGACGGGATACATGAACACTGAAGCTTTCTTT. This encodes CSVEDIKVKRTGYMNTEAFF.

V and J are TRBV14 and TRBJ2-1, with a weak D call TRBD2 (5 bases). CDR3 length: 15 residues. The V gene lost 8 bases and the J gene lost 0 bases, with 14 bases spanning the gap. The germline gives CDR1 SGHDN, CDR2 FVKESK. Here the CDR3 reads CASASRDSSYNEQFF. In DNA form, the CDR3 reads TGTGCCAGCGCCAGCCGGGATAGCTCCTACAATGAGCAGTTCTTC.

This clone was seen just once. A junction end diverges from the germline sequence, so it may reflect a read error. This rearrangement joins TRBV9 to TRBJ1-2, with D uncertain. Germline V gives CDR1 SGDLS, CDR2 YYNGEE. The CDR3 runs 18 residues. In DNA, the CDR3 is TGTGTCAGCGCCCCCTCCAATCAAGGTGCGGGATTCGACTATGGCTACACCTTC. Translation: CVSAPSNQGAGFDYGYTF.

The chain has TRBV7-7 and TRBJ2-4; D is perhaps TRBD1 (5 bases). Germline CDR1 and CDR2: SSHAT and FNYEAQ (reference sequence). Deletions cut 4 bases from V and 2 bases from J, with 21 bases between. The CDR3 length is 18 residues. The CDR3 sequence is CASSSNPEKTVSKNIQYF. Written as DNA, the CDR3 is TGTGCCAGCAGCTCAAATCCAGAGAAGACAGTATCCAAAAACATTCAGTACTTC.

CDR3 DNA: TGTGCCAGCAGTAGGGGTAGGAGCAGCTATGGCTACACCTTC. It translates to CASSRGRSSYGYTF. The genes are TRBV28 and TRBJ1-2; possible D gene TRBD1, 5 bases. Germline V gene lookup returns CDR1 MDHEN and CDR2 SYDVKM. The CDR3 totals 14 residues. V lost 5 bases to trimming and J lost 4 bases, with 14 bases between them.

Here the CDR3 reads CASSYSRAGDYYEQYF. The CDR3, as DNA: TGTGCCAGCAGTTACTCGAGGGCAGGGGATTATTACGAGCAGTACTTC. The rearrangement links TRBV6-5 to TRBJ2-7, with D maybe TRBD1 (6 bases). The V gene's germline CDR1 is MNHEY and CDR2 SVGAGI. CDR3 size: 16 residues. V was shortened by 0 bases and J by 4 bases, with 16 bases between the two germline ends.

The V and J genes are TRBV5-6 and TRBJ2-6; D is uncertain. Germline V gene lookup returns CDR1 SGHDT and CDR2 YYEEEE. CDR3 length equals 16 residues. Trimming pared 4 bases from V and 0 bases from J, leaving 11 bases between. Here the CDR3 reads CASSQRPSSGANVLTF. DNA of the CDR3: TGTGCCAGCAGCCAGCGTCCAAGCTCTGGGGCCAACGTCCTGACTTTC.

The count of this clone is one. The gene calls are TRBV28 and TRBJ1-4; maybe TRBD1 (5 bases). The germline V gene has CDR1 MDHEN and CDR2 SYDVKM. Trimming shortened V by 3 bases and J by 5 bases, and 10 bases separated the two germline ends. The CDR3 length is 14 residues. The CDR3 region is CASSLGTVNEKLFF. For the CDR3, the DNA is TGTGCCAGCAGTTTGGGGACTGTCAATGAAAAACTGTTTTTT.

The CDR3 region is CASSLPPWDRVSNEQFF. Written as DNA, the CDR3 is TGTGCCAGCAGTCTACCCCCGTGGGACAGGGTGTCAAATGAGCAGTTCTTC. The chain has TRBV27 and TRBJ2-1; 9 bases match TRBD1. The CDR3 is 17 residues long. The germline CDR1 and CDR2 sequences are MNHEY and SMNVEV (reference sequence). With V trimmed by 5 bases and J by 7 bases, 15 bases remained unmatched.

This chain links TRBV29-1 with TRBJ1-2; D unresolved. This CDR3 has 13 amino acids. The germline V gene has CDR1 SQVTM and CDR2 ANQGSEA. Trimming stripped 4 bases from V and 4 bases from J, with 13 bases between. The CDR3 bases are TGCAGCGTTGTACCCCAGACGGGCTATGGCTACACCTTC. Protein product: CSVVPQTGYGYTF.

The rearrangement links TRBV2 to TRBJ2-6; 9 nucleotides align to TRBD1. The junction had 5 bases not matched to a gene; V was cut back by 4 bases and J by 1 base. Germline V CDR1 and CDR2: SNHLY, FYNNEI. This CDR3 region has 17 residues. This CDR3 is CASSAGQGVSGANVLTF. CDR3 sequence (DNA): TGTGCCAGCAGTGCGGGACAGGGAGTTTCTGGGGCCAACGTCCTGACTTTC.

The V and J genes are TRBV28 and TRBJ1-2; D not certain. Germline assignment: CDR1 MDHEN and CDR2 SYDVKM. CDR3 length equals 14 residues. Trimming stripped 2 bases from V and 5 bases from J, with 12 bases between. The CDR3 loop reads CASSLGTSRYGYTF. In DNA form, the CDR3 reads TGTGCCAGCAGTTTAGGTACTAGTCGATATGGCTACACCTTC.

This chain links TRBV9 with TRBJ2-3; 7 bases agree with TRBD2. The germline gives CDR1 SGDLS, CDR2 YYNGEE. The CDR3 runs 16 residues. Germline trimming cut 0 bases from V and 0 bases from J; bases unmatched to any gene: 4. This CDR3 reads CASSVGAGVSTDTQYF. The CDR3 DNA reads as TGTGCCAGCAGCGTAGGGGCGGGGGTGAGCACAGATACGCAGTATTTT.

V usage is TRBV4-1 and J usage is TRBJ1-1; TRBD1 matches at 7 bases. From germline, CDR1 is MGHRA and CDR2 YSYEKL. CDR3 length: 15 residues. J lost 0 bases, V lost 0 bases, and 1 base had no gene match. CDR3 DNA sequence: TGCGCCAGCAGCCAAGAAGGACAGGTGAACACTGAAGCTTTCTTT. Amino acids: CASSQEGQVNTEAFF.

The chain is built from TRBV7-2 and TRBJ2-7; 10 bases are a match to TRBD1. J gave up 5 bases and V 2 bases, and 9 bases lay outside the gene matches. Germline V gives CDR1 SGHTA, CDR2 FQGNSA. This CDR3 has 16 residues. Here the CDR3 reads CASSLIFGTGVNEQYF. CDR3 sequence (DNA): TGTGCCAGCAGCTTAATTTTCGGGACAGGGGTGAACGAGCAGTACTTC.

The rearrangement joins TRBV30 to TRBJ2-1; possible D gene TRBD2, 5 bases. In germline, CDR1 is GTSNPN, CDR2 SVGIG (reference sequence). V lost 0 bases and J lost 0, with 21 bases in between. The CDR3 has 19 residues. CDR3 sequence: CAWSVSNAERLSSYNEQFF. In DNA form, the CDR3 reads TGTGCCTGGAGTGTGTCAAATGCCGAGCGGTTAAGCTCCTACAATGAGCAGTTCTTC.

This rearrangement joins TRBV4-3 to TRBJ2-1; TRBD1 matches at 8 bases. This CDR3 comprises 16 residues. The V gene end was trimmed by 0 bases and the J gene end by 7 bases; junction bases not matched to a gene: 8. Germline V CDR1 and CDR2: LGHNA, YSLEER. In nucleotides, the CDR3 is TGCGCCAGCAGCCAAGAGGGAGGACAGGGTAGGAATGAGCAGTTCTTC. Translated: CASSQEGGQGRNEQFF.

This chain uses TRBV3-1 (or the pseudogene TRBV3-2) with TRBJ2-7; 8 positions agree with TRBD1. The V segment lost 4 bases and the J segment 3 bases; nucleotides outside the gene matches: 5. The CDR3 has 14 residues. Germline-derived CDR1 and CDR2 are LGHDT and YNNKEL (reference sequence). CDR3 region: CASSPRTGNYEQYF. CDR3 bases: TGTGCCAGCAGCCCGAGGACAGGGAACTACGAGCAGTACTTC.

The rearrangement uses TRBV2 and TRBJ1-4; the D gene is possibly TRBD1 (6 bases). Germline assignment: CDR1 SNHLY and CDR2 FYNNEI. The CDR3 is 15 residues long. V gave up 2 bases and J gave up 4 bases, with 11 bases separating them. The CDR3 is CASSEQGLDNEKLFF. CDR3 in DNA: TGTGCCAGCAGTGAACAGGGGTTGGATAATGAAAAACTGTTTTTT.

The chain has TRBV6-2 or TRBV6-3 and TRBJ2-1; D remains unclear. CDR3 length equals 15 residues. Trimming stripped 2 bases from V and 6 bases from J, with 14 bases between. Germline lookup yields CDR1 MNHEY and CDR2 SVGEGT. The CDR3 sequence: CASSYGVTPSNEQFF. The DNA of the CDR3 is TGTGCCAGCAGTTACGGTGTGACACCGTCCAATGAGCAGTTCTTC.

The chain uses TRBV5-1 and TRBJ2-5; D perhaps matches TRBD1 (6 bases). In germline, CDR1 is SGHRS, CDR2 YFSETQ. CDR3 length equals 14 residues. V lost 4 bases to trimming and J lost 1 base, with 11 bases between them. CDR3 loop: CASSILRGQETQYF. The CDR3 DNA follows: TGCGCCAGCAGCATACTCAGGGGCCAAGAGACCCAGTACTTC.

This clone occurred a few times. The chain joins TRBV6-2 or TRBV6-3 to TRBJ1-2; 7 bases match TRBD1. Germline V lookup: CDR1 MNHEY, CDR2 SVGEGT. The CDR3 contains 14 residues. Trimming cost V 6 bases and J 0 bases; bases outside gene matches: 4. The CDR3 DNA sequence: TGTGCCAGCAGCGACAGGGCTACTAACTATGGCTACACCTTC. Encoded protein: CASSDRATNYGYTF.